These T cell receptor beta chains were read from a single sample in a study of blood T cell repertoires in COVID-19. This table comes from immunoSEQ multiplex PCR, and its TCRdb copy is limited to in-frame clones, with some not included. The table includes some 230,000 clones, approximately 78% detected once. Sequencing was performed on peripheral blood. These receptors originate from a woman older than 75 with COVID-19, enrolled during active disease. CDR3s include the opening cysteine and the closing phenylalanine or tryptophan. D genes are given only for firm matches. Expanded clones are given a class, and other clones once, few, many or no size at all.

d_gene	abundance	j_gene	v_gene	CDR3nt	CDR3aa
TRBD2	few	TRBJ2-2	TRBV4-3	TGCGCCAGCAGCCAAGATTCAGTAGCGGGTGTAGTCGGGGAGCTGTTTTTT	CASSQDSVAGVVGELFF
TRBD1	.	TRBJ1-4	TRBV15	TGTGCCACCAGCATGTCCGGGACAGGGAACGAAAAACTGTTTTTT	CATSMSGTGNEKLFF
.	.	TRBJ2-2	TRBV6-1	TGTGCCAGCAGTGACCGCAAGACAGCAGTCACCGGGGAGCTGTTTTTT	CASSDRKTAVTGELFF
.	.	TRBJ2-2	TRBV19	TGTGCCAGTAGTACCCCGGGACTTCTCACCGGGGAGCTGTTTTTT	CASSTPGLLTGELFF
TRBD1	.	TRBJ2-7	TRBV28	TGTGCCAGCAGGCTGACAGGGGTCCACGAGCAGTACTTC	CASRLTGVHEQYF
.	.	TRBJ1-2	TRBV4-1	TGCGCCAGCAGCCAGCCGGGGGACTTCTCCTATGGCTACACCTTC	CASSQPGDFSYGYTF
.	.	TRBJ1-1	TRBV20-1	TGCAGTGCCGTCCTAGGTGAAGCTTTCTTT	CSAVLGEAFF
.	.	TRBJ2-1	TRBV6-2/TRBV6-3	TGTGCCAGCAGTTACTACGGCTACAATGAGCAGTTCTTC	CASSYYGYNEQFF
TRBD1	.	TRBJ2-7	TRBV5-1	TGCGCCAGCAGTTATGGACAGGGAAGCAACGAGCAGTACTTC	CASSYGQGSNEQYF
TRBD1	once	TRBJ1-2	TRBV5-6	TGTGCCAGCAGCTCCGGGACAGCCCATCCCTCTTATGGCTACACCTTC	CASSSGTAHPSYGYTF
TRBD1	.	TRBJ2-7	TRBV7-2	TGTGCCAGCAGCTCCCAGGACAGGGGGAATGAGCAGTACTTC	CASSSQDRGNEQYF